This T cell receptor (beta chain) was obtained from a study of response to subunit inactivated influenza vaccine. This clonotype appeared many times. Its matching antigen is unknown. Study outcomes and limitations: Every seasonal influenza vaccination brings in few new T cells, the authors suggested.

TCRdb analysed the RT-PCR reads with MiXCR anew, one entry per CDR3 protein. The sample holds 600,000 to 850,000 distinct CDR3 sequences, approximately 15% seen once. The clonotype comes from a man aged 50-59 years who received an inactivated influenza vaccine. The specimen was PBMCs from blood, collected 14 to 15 days before vaccination.

The CDR3, as DNA: TGTGCCACTATAAGATCCCAGGTTCGGCAGCCCCAGCATTTT. This encodes CATIRSQVRQPQHF. The gene calls are TRBV28 and TRBJ1-5; D is ambiguous. Germline CDR1 reads MDHEN; CDR2 reads SYDVKM. Trimming removed 10 bases from V and 7 bases from J, with 20 bases in between. The CDR3 consists of 14 residues.